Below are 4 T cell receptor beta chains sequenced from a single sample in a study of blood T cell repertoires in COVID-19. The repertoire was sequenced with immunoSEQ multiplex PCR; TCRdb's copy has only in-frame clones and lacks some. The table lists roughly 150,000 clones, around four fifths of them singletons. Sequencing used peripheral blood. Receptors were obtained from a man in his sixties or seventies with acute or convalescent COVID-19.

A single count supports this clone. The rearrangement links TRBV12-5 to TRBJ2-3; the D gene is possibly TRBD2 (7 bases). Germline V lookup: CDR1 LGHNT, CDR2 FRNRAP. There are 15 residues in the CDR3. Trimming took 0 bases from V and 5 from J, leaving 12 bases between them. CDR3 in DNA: TGTGCTAGTGGTTTGGTAGGGGGGGCGCAAGATACGCAGTATTTT. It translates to CASGLVGGAQDTQYF.

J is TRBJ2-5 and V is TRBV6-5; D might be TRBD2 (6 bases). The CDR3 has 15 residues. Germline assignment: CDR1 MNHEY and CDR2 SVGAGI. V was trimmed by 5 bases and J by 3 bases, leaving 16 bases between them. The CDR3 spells CASSPRLADEETQYF. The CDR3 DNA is TGTGCCAGCAGTCCCCGCTTAGCGGATGAAGAGACCCAGTACTTC.

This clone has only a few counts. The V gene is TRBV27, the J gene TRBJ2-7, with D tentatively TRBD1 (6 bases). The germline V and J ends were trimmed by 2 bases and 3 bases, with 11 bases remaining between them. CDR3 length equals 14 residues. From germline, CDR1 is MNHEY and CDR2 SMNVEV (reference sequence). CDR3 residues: CASSLTGTSYEQYF. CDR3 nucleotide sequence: TGTGCCAGCAGTTTAACCGGGACAAGCTACGAGCAGTACTTC.

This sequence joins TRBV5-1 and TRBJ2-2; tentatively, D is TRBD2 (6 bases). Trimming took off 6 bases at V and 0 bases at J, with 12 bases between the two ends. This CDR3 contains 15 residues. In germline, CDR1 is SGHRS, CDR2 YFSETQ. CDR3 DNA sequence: TGCGCCAGCACCCGAGGAGGGGCGAACACCGGGGAGCTGTTTTTT. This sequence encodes CASTRGGANTGELFF.